What follows describes a single TCR beta chain. What it binds is not known. Genomic DNA constituted the template upon which TCR beta VDJ and CDR3 profiling was performed. TCRdb fed the reads into MiXCR, producing one record per CDR3 protein. The profile shows about 270,000 distinct CDR3 sequences, around three fifths of them singletons. The data stem from a study of CD8+CD57+ T cells in acquired aplastic anemia. For the study at large: DNA recovered from sorted CD4+ and CD8+ cells had a mean of approximately 3 ug.

V gave up 6 bases and J gave up 2 bases; unmatched junction bases: 2. The CDR3 spans 14 residues. Germline loops: CDR1 SGHTA, CDR2 FQGTGA. Study-wide findings and caveats: Patients did not significantly differ from controls in CD8+ Simpson's diversity. It was found that nearly 30 CD8+ CDR3 sequences were shared between patients and controls.

The chain links TRBV7-3 to TRBJ2-3, with 10 bases fitting TRBD2. The receptor was isolated from a human donor with severe aplastic anemia or a healthy control (not recorded which). The sample taken for sequencing was sorted CD4+, CD8+, or CD8+CD57+ T cells (not recorded which) from PBMCs. CDR3: CASSLAGDTDTQYF. CDR3 nucleotides: TGTGCCAGCAGTCTAGCGGGGGACACAGATACGCAGTATTTT.